These 10 T cell receptor beta chains originate from one sample sequenced in a study of identical twins. MiXCR, applied by TCRdb to the 5' RACE reads, yields one record per CDR3 protein. The sample holds 1.5 million to 2 million distinct CDR3 sequences, under 35% seen once. Sequencing was carried out using cord blood. These receptor sequences come from a newborn girl in good health.

Comments on this clonotype: Just one base apart from a much larger clone, this may be a read error. The chain has TRBV5-6 and TRBJ2-7, with TRBD2 matching 11 bases. The CDR3 length is 14 residues. With V trimmed by 1 base and J by 5 bases, 2 bases remained unmatched. Germline V gives CDR1 SGHDT, CDR2 YYEEEE. The CDR3 reads CASSLTSGRDEQYF. The CDR3, as DNA: TGTGCCAGCAGCTTGACTAGCGGGAGAGACGAGCAGTACTTC.

This chain links TRBV6-5 with TRBJ2-7; weak D call: TRBD1 (7 bases). The germline V gene has CDR1 MNHEY and CDR2 SVGAGI. Trimming took 0 bases from V and 7 from J, leaving 10 bases between them. The CDR3 has 13 residues. The CDR3 is CASSYSTGREQYF. The CDR3 DNA reads TGTGCCAGCAGTTACTCGACAGGGAGGGAGCAGTACTTC.

The V call is TRBV20-1, the J call TRBJ2-1; TRBD2 agrees at 11 bases. After removal of 6 bases from V and 10 bases from J, the junction contained 11 bases not matched to a gene. The CDR3 has 14 residues. Germline V CDR1 and CDR2: DFQATT, SNEGSKA (reference sequence). The CDR3 spells CSAVLAGAQSEQFF. DNA for the CDR3: TGCAGTGCGGTACTAGCGGGGGCCCAATCAGAGCAGTTCTTC.

About this clonotype itself: Given a much more abundant clone one base away, this may be a read error. V gene TRBV29-1 combines with J gene TRBJ1-2; 7 bases are a match to TRBD1. Germline V gene lookup returns CDR1 SQVTM and CDR2 ANQGSEA. This CDR3 contains 13 residues. Here the CDR3 reads CSVGGGQNYGHTF. The CDR3 nucleotides read TGCAGCGTTGGGGGGGGACAGAACTATGGCCACACCTTC. Full variable domain (missing parts from reference TRBV29-1 and TRBJ1-2): SAVISQKPSRDICQRGTSLTIQCQVDSQVTMMFWYRQQPGQSLTLIATANQGSEATYESGFVIDKFPISRPNLTFSTLTVSNMSPEDSSIYLCSVGGGQNYGHTFGSGTRLTVV.

Only a few counts were recorded for this clonotype. The DNA for the CDR3 is TGTGCCAGCAGCCGGAACTGGGAAGAGCAGTTCTTC. This codes for CASSRNWEEQFF. V and J are TRBV9 and TRBJ2-1, with D unclear. Trimming stripped 4 bases from V and 10 bases from J, with 12 bases between. This CDR3 region has 12 residues. Germline assignment: CDR1 SGDLS and CDR2 YYNGEE.

In DNA form, the CDR3 reads TGCGCCAGCAGCAACTTCGCAGGGGAGGTCTACGAGCAGTACTTC. Protein product: CASSNFAGEVYEQYF. The chain couples TRBV4-1 to TRBJ2-7, with D perhaps assigned TRBD1 or TRBD2 (6 bases each). V was trimmed by 5 bases and J by 3 bases, leaving 17 bases between them. From germline, CDR1 is MGHRA and CDR2 YSYEKL. The CDR3 has 15 amino acids.

The table lists this clonotype with a few counts. The V and J genes are TRBV14 and TRBJ1-2; the D gene is possibly TRBD1 (6 bases). Germline values: CDR1 SGHDN, CDR2 FVKESK. With 1 base removed from V and 7 bases from J, the gap between germline ends came to 13 bases. This CDR3 contains 14 residues. The CDR3 region has the DNA TGTGCCAGCAGCCAAGCTCAGGGGCGAGGTGGCTACACCTTC. Its protein product is CASSQAQGRGGYTF.

V usage is TRBV24-1 and J usage is TRBJ1-2; D might be TRBD1 (6 bases). Trimming took 1 base from V and 8 from J, leaving 16 bases between them. Looked up from germline, CDR1 is KGHDR and CDR2 is SFDVKD. The CDR3 is 15 residues long. The chain's CDR3 is CATSDFGQSKGGYTF. The DNA of the CDR3 is TGTGCCACCAGTGATTTCGGACAGAGTAAGGGGGGCTACACCTTC.

The chain uses TRBV5-1 and TRBJ1-2; the D gene is possibly TRBD1 (6 bases). The CDR3 spans 15 residues. Looked up from germline, CDR1 is SGHRS and CDR2 is YFSETQ. Trimming pared 4 bases from V and 8 bases from J, leaving 21 bases between. In DNA, the CDR3 is TGCGCCAGCAGCGCCTACAGGGATAGTGAGGGGGGCTACACCTTC. It translates to CASSAYRDSEGGYTF. Full variable domain (rest looked up from reference TRBV5-1 and TRBJ1-2): KAGVTQTPRYLIKTRGQQVTLSCSPISGHRSVSWYQQTPGQGLQFLFEYFSETQRNKGNFPGRFSGRQFSNSRSEMNVSTLELGDSALYLCASSAYRDSEGGYTFGSGTRLTVV.

The chain joins TRBV5-1 to TRBJ1-2, with D perhaps TRBD1 (6 bases). Between the trimmed V and J ends, which lost 1 base and 4 bases, there was a span of 11 bases. The CDR3 has 14 residues. Germline V gives CDR1 SGHRS, CDR2 YFSETQ. CDR3 in amino acids: CASSLPTGLYGYTF. In nucleotides, the CDR3 is TGCGCCAGCAGCTTGCCGACAGGCCTCTATGGCTACACCTTC.